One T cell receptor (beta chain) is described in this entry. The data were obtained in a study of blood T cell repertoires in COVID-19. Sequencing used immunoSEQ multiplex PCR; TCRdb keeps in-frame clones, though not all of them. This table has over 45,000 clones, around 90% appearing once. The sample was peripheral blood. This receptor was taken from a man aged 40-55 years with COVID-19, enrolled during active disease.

CDR3 sequence: CATSQGSGNTIYF. The CDR3 DNA follows: TGTGCCACCTCACAGGGCTCTGGAAACACCATATATTTT. This sequence joins TRBV10-3 and TRBJ1-3; perhaps TRBD1 as D (6 bases). The V gene lost 10 bases and the J gene lost 0 bases, with 10 bases spanning the gap. The CDR3 is made up of 13 amino acids. Germline CDR1 and CDR2: ENHRY and SYGVKD.